The subject of this entry is one T cell receptor beta chain. The CDR3 is 15 amino acids. Trimming left V 5 bases short and J 6 bases short, with 17 bases between. Germline assignment: CDR1 LNHDA and CDR2 SQIVND (reference sequence). Here immunoSEQ multiplex PCR was the method, and the copy in TCRdb shows in-frame clones only, minus some. Among about 130,000 clones listed, about 89% were seen once. This specimen belongs to a study of T cells in localized non-small cell lung cancer. The chain joins TRBV19 to TRBJ2-1; possible D gene TRBD2, 6 bases. The sequence came from a female donor aged 60 or older with stage I lung adenocarcinoma. Material: peripheral blood, obtained before any cancer treatment. CDR3 region: CASSSRLDASNEQFF. The CDR3 coding sequence is TGTGCCAGTAGTTCCCGACTAGACGCTTCCAATGAGCAGTTCTTC.